The 14 T cell receptor beta chains in this list originate from one sample, sequenced in a study of blood T cells in healthy people across ages. Primers used in a second PCR of roughly 6 to 12 cycles were a sample-barcoded 5' primer and a J-beta primer mix. TCRdb fed the 5' RACE reads into MiXCR, producing one record per CDR3 protein. Among roughly 680,000 distinct CDR3 sequences listed, roughly half were seen once. The source material was blood. All receptors come from a woman older than 75 in good health.

The V and J genes are TRBV27 and TRBJ2-3; 8 bases match TRBD2. With V trimmed by 8 bases and J by 4 bases, 11 bases remained unmatched. The CDR3 sequence is 15 residues long. In germline, CDR1 is MNHEY, CDR2 SMNVEV (reference sequence). The CDR3: CASGTAGVVSDTQYF. In nucleotides, the CDR3 is TGTGCCAGCGGAACAGCGGGAGTCGTCTCAGATACGCAGTATTTT.

This clonotype was observed once. J is TRBJ1-1 and V is TRBV7-3, with D unclear. In germline, CDR1 is SGHTA, CDR2 FQGTGA. V lost 1 base to trimming and J lost 1 base, with 7 bases between them. The CDR3 has 14 residues. CDR3 in DNA: TGTGCCAGCAGCTTAAGTGTGGGGAACACTGAAGCTTTCTTT. Its protein is CASSLSVGNTEAFF.

The chain carries TRBV20-1 and TRBJ2-1, with 8 bases that match TRBD2. The DNA end favors TRBJ2-7, so the J call may be wrong. There are 14 residues in the CDR3. CDR1 and CDR2 (germline): DFQATT, SNEGSKA (reference sequence). The CDR3 region is CSAPRVAGYNEQYF. CDR3 coding DNA: TGCAGTGCTCCCAGGGTAGCGGGATACAATGAGCAGTACTTC.

The chain carries TRBV7-3 and TRBJ2-5, with 7 positions matching TRBD1. In germline, CDR1 is SGHTA, CDR2 FQGTGA. V lost 5 bases and J lost 1; bases outside the gene matches: 7. CDR3 length equals 15 residues. CDR3 in DNA: TGTGCCAGCAGCGCACGGACAGGACCCCAAGAGACCCAGTACTTC. Protein product: CASSARTGPQETQYF. Full variable domain (remainder filled in from reference TRBV7-3 and TRBJ2-5): GAGVSQTPSNKVTEKGKYVELRCDPISGHTALYWYRQSLGQGPEFLIYFQGTGAADDSGLPNDRFFAVRPEGSVSTLKIQRTERGDSAVYLCASSARTGPQETQYFGPGTRLLVL.

V gene TRBV5-1 combines with J gene TRBJ2-1; TRBD2 agrees at 8 bases. J lost 2 bases, V lost 6 bases, and 7 bases had no gene match. Germline V gene sequence: CDR1 SGHRS, CDR2 YFSETQ. There are 15 residues in the CDR3. CDR3 nucleotide sequence: TGCGCCAGCAAAATAACTAGCGGAGCCTACAATGAGCAGTTCTTC. Amino acids: CASKITSGAYNEQFF.

The CDR3 loop reads CSVEGPSGNNNEKLFF. The CDR3 coding sequence is TGCAGCGTTGAAGGGCCAAGTGGGAATAATAATGAAAAACTGTTTTTT. This rearrangement joins TRBV29-1 to TRBJ1-4, with D uncertain. V was trimmed by 1 base and J by 4 bases, leaving 16 bases between them. The CDR3 is 16 amino acids. Germline V CDR1 and CDR2: SQVTM, ANQGSEA.

This chain joins TRBV13 and TRBJ2-5; D possibly matches TRBD1 or TRBD2 (6 bases each). CDR1 PRHDT and CDR2 FYEKMQ come from the germline V gene (reference sequence). CDR3 length: 14 residues. V was pared by 8 bases and J by 5 bases, with 18 bases between. CDR3 amino acids: CASAYRGTWETQYF. Here the CDR3 DNA reads TGTGCCAGCGCTTATCGGGGGACATGGGAGACCCAGTACTTC.

Comment on this clonotype: This could be a read error, since a much larger clone is one nucleotide away. J is TRBJ2-4 and V is TRBV20-1; no definite D call. This CDR3 region has 10 residues. Per germline, CDR1 DFQATT and CDR2 SNEGSKA (reference sequence). CDR3 amino acids: CRAPKNIQYF. The CDR3 nucleotides are TGCAGGGCACCCAAAAACATTCAGTACTTC.

This clonotype was picked up many times. The chain is built from TRBV6-5 and TRBJ2-5; D is possibly TRBD1 or TRBD2 (5 bases each). The germline V gene encodes CDR1 MNHEY and CDR2 SVGAGI. Trimming left V 2 bases short and J 7 bases short, with 14 bases between. This CDR3 has 14 amino acids. CDR3 coding DNA: TGTGCCAGCAGTTACGCGAGGGGAGATGCGACCCAGTACTTC. This gives the protein CASSYARGDATQYF.

V is TRBV3-1 and J is TRBJ2-4; possibly TRBD2 for D (6 bases). CDR1 LGHDT and CDR2 YNNKEL come from the germline V gene (reference sequence). CDR3 length: 17 residues. The germline V and J ends were trimmed by 6 bases and 0 bases, with 18 bases remaining between them. The DNA for the CDR3 is TGTGCCAGCAGGAGCCTCAAAGCGGGTCTAGCCAAAAACATTCAGTACTTC. Translated: CASRSLKAGLAKNIQYF.

This clonotype appeared many times. The V gene is TRBV10-3, the J gene TRBJ2-7; no clear D gene. This CDR3 spans 13 amino acids. Looked up from germline, CDR1 is ENHRY and CDR2 is SYGVKD. V lost 3 bases and J lost 3, with 9 bases in between. The CDR3 is CAISEEVIYEQYF. CDR3 bases: TGTGCCATCAGTGAAGAGGTGATCTACGAGCAGTACTTC.

Comments on this clonotype: This clone may be a read error of a much larger clone one base away. The rearrangement joins TRBV7-3 to TRBJ2-7; 7 bases are shared with TRBD1. CDR3 length: 14 amino acids. CDR1 and CDR2 (germline): SGHTA, FQGTGA. The DNA of the CDR3 is TGTGCCAGCAGCCCGACAGGGTCATCCTCCGAGCAGTACTTC. It encodes CASSPTGSSSEQYF.

As regards this clonotype: It may be a read error: a sequence one base away is much more abundant. Given the absence of the conserved phenylalanine or tryptophan at the CDR3 end, a read error is likely. CDR3 coding DNA: TGTGCCAGCAGCTCAGGTTTCCGGACCCCTAGCGGAGGGGCCTACGAGCAGTACCTC. Translated: CASSSGFRTPSGGAYEQYL. The genes are TRBV11-3 and TRBJ2-7; TRBD2 matches at 7 bases. From germline, CDR1 is SGHNT and CDR2 YENEEA. The junction had 20 bases not matched to a gene; V was cut back by 4 bases and J by 2 bases. The length of the CDR3 is 19 residues.

The rearrangement links TRBV10-3 to TRBJ2-5, with a tentative D call TRBD1 (5 bases). The CDR3 runs 11 residues. The germline V and J ends were trimmed by 10 bases and 4 bases, with 10 bases remaining between them. In germline, CDR1 is ENHRY, CDR2 SYGVKD. The CDR3 coding sequence is TGTGCCAGCAGAACAGGAGAGACCCAGTACTTC. This codes for CASRTGETQYF.